These 9 T cell receptor beta chains share one sample of origin, sequenced in a study of blood T cell repertoires in COVID-19. Only in-frame clones appear in the TCRdb table, and some are missing; sequencing was by immunoSEQ multiplex PCR. The repertoire has under 75,000 clones, over 75% of them found once; the top ten carry 2% to 2.5%. What was sequenced was peripheral blood. Every receptor here comes from a human donor in a cohort sampled during active COVID-19.

V is TRBV21-1 and J is TRBJ2-5; TRBD1 is taken as the D call from the table, unchecked against the DNA. TRBV21-1 is assigned pseudogene status. This CDR3 is 14 amino acids long. CDR3 sequence: CASRASTGSQTQYF. The CDR3 nucleotides read TGTGCCAGTCGCGCTTCTACAGGGTCGCAGACCCAGTACTTC.

The V call is TRBV6-1, the J call TRBJ2-3; the match to TRBD1 covers 9 bases. The V segment lost 3 bases and the J segment 4 bases; nucleotides outside the gene matches: 2. In germline, CDR1 is MNHNS, CDR2 SASEGT. The CDR3 runs 14 residues. CDR3: CASSEGQGADTQYF. CDR3 in DNA: TGTGCCAGCAGTGAGGGACAGGGAGCAGATACGCAGTATTTT.

This chain joins TRBV28 and TRBJ1-3; no reliable D call. The V end was cut by 1 base, the J end by 2 bases, with 6 bases between. The CDR3 runs to 14 residues. Per germline, CDR1 MDHEN and CDR2 SYDVKM. The CDR3, as DNA: TGTGCCAGCAGTTTATTTACACCTGGAAACACCATATATTTT. Translating gives CASSLFTPGNTIYF.

This sequence joins TRBV18 and TRBJ1-4, with D perhaps TRBD1 (5 bases). Trimming removed 1 base at V and 0 bases at J, with 9 bases between. CDR3 length equals 16 residues. Germline loops: CDR1 KGHSH, CDR2 LQKENI. As DNA, the CDR3 is TGTGCCAGCTCACCACAGGAGGGGTCAACTAATGAAAAACTGTTTTTT. As protein: CASSPQEGSTNEKLFF.

This clone is a singleton in its sample. This chain connects TRBV9 to TRBJ2-5; 13 nucleotides match TRBD2. The germline CDR1 and CDR2 sequences are SGDLS and YYNGEE. The CDR3 spans 18 residues. J was trimmed by 5 bases and V by 3 bases; bases with no gene match: 13. The CDR3 sequence: CASSARSGLAGVGETQYF. The CDR3 DNA reads as TGTGCCAGCAGCGCAAGATCAGGACTAGCGGGAGTGGGGGAGACCCAGTACTTC.

As DNA, the CDR3 is TGTGCCAGCAGCTTCTTGGGGGCCAAGGTAGATACGCAGTATTTT. Translating gives CASSFLGAKVDTQYF. The chain has TRBV5-4 and TRBJ2-3, with D possibly being TRBD1 (6 bases). Per germline, CDR1 SGHNT and CDR2 YYREEE (reference sequence). The CDR3 has 15 residues. V lost 2 bases to trimming and J lost 5 bases, with 15 bases between them. Using reference TRBV5-4 and TRBJ2-3 for the parts outside the CDR3, the full variable domain is ETGVTQSPTHLIKTRGQQVTLRCSSQSGHNTVSWYQQALGQGPQFIFQYYREEENGRGNFPPRFSGLQFPNYSSELNVNALELDDSALYLCASSFLGAKVDTQYFGPGTRLTVL.

The V and J genes are TRBV5-1 and TRBJ1-1, with 10 bases aligning to TRBD1. The V segment lost 4 bases and the J segment 2 bases; nucleotides outside the gene matches: 17. The CDR3 contains 19 residues. Germline V lookup: CDR1 SGHRS, CDR2 YFSETQ. CDR3 DNA sequence: TGCGCCAGCAGCAGGGGCACCGGGACAGGGGAAGGAAAAAACACTGAAGCTTTCTTT. As protein: CASSRGTGTGEGKNTEAFF. The whole variable domain, remainder taken from reference TRBV5-1 and TRBJ1-1, is KAGVTQTPRYLIKTRGQQVTLSCSPISGHRSVSWYQQTPGQGLQFLFEYFSETQRNKGNFPGRFSGRQFSNSRSEMNVSTLELGDSALYLCASSRGTGTGEGKNTEAFFGQGTRLTVV.

This clone came up once. The rearrangement joins TRBV30 to TRBJ2-2; 9 positions match TRBD2. CDR3 length: 17 amino acids. Germline values: CDR1 GTSNPN, CDR2 SVGIG (reference sequence). V lost 4 bases to trimming and J lost 4 bases; unmatched junction nucleotides: 13. The DNA for the CDR3 is TGTGCCTGGATAGCGGGGGACCCATCCACGGGCACCGGGGAGCTGTTTTTT. It encodes CAWIAGDPSTGTGELFF.

This rearrangement joins TRBV7-2 to TRBJ1-2; 9 nucleotides agree with TRBD1. V lost 4 bases and J lost 5; bases outside the gene matches: 5. Germline CDR1 reads SGHTA; CDR2 reads FQGNSA. The CDR3 has 14 residues. The CDR3 sequence: CASSSWDRDYGYTF. The CDR3, as DNA: TGTGCCAGCAGCTCGTGGGACAGGGATTATGGCTACACCTTC.